This T cell receptor beta chain was profiled in a study of T cell repertoires in cytomegalovirus infection. A remark on this clonotype: As yet, its antigen is unknown.

This CDR3 region has 17 residues. With 2 bases removed from V and 6 bases from J, the gap between germline ends came to 20 bases. Germline V lookup: CDR1 MNHEY, CDR2 SMNVEV (reference sequence). In TCRdb, the reads were re-called with MiXCR into one record per CDR3 protein. The data hold 69,000 or so distinct CDR3 sequences, with around 28% observed a single time. The chain is built from TRBV27 and TRBJ2-4; TRBD2 might be the D (7 bases). The material sequenced was CD8+ T cells from cultured PBMCs, taken from culture after CMV antigen stimulation. This TCR was sampled from a human donor in good health (CMV status not recorded). Some clones in this sample may be carry-over from other donors' samples. The CDR3 is CASSLKPIGGGRNIQYF. The CDR3 DNA is TGTGCCAGCAGTTTAAAACCCATAGGGGGGGGGAGAAACATTCAGTACTTC.